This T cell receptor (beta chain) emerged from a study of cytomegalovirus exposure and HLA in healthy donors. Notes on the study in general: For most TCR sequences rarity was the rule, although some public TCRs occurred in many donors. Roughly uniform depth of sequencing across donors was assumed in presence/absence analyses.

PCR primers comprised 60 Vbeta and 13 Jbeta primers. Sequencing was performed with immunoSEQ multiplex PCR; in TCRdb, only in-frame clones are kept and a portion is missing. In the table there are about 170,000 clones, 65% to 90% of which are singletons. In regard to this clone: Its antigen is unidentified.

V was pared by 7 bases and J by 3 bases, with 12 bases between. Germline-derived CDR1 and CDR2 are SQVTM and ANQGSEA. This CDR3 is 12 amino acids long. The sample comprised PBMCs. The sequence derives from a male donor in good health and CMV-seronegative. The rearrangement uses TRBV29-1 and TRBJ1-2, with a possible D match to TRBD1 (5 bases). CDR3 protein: CSALGEDYGYTF. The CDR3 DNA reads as TGCAGCGCCCTGGGGGAGGACTATGGCTACACCTTC.